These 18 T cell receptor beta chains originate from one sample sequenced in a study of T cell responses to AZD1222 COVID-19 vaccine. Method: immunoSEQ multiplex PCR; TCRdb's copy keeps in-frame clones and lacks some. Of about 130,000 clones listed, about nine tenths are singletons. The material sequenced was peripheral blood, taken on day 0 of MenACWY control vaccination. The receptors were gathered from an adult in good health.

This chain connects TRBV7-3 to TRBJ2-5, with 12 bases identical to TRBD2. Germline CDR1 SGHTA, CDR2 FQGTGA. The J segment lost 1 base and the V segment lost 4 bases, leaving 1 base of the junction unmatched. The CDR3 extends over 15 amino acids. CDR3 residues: CASSWTSGTQETQYF. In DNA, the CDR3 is TGTGCCAGCAGCTGGACTAGCGGGACCCAAGAGACCCAGTACTTC.

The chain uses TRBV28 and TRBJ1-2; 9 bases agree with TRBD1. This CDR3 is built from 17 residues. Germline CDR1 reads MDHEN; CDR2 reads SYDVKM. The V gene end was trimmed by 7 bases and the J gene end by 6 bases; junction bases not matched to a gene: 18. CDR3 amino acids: CASKTQGAQGFADGYTF. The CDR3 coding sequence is TGTGCCAGCAAAACACAGGGGGCGCAAGGGTTCGCGGATGGCTACACCTTC.

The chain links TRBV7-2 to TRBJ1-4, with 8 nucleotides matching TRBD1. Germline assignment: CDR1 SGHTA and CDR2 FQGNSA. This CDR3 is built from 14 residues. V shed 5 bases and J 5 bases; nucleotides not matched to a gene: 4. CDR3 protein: CASSETGGNEKLFF. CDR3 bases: TGTGCCAGCAGCGAAACAGGGGGGAATGAAAAACTGTTTTTT.

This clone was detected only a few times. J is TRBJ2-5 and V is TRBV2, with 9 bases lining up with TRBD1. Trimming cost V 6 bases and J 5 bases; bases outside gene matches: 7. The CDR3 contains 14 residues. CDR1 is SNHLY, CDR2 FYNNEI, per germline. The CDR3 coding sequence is TGTGCCAGCAGGGGGACAGGGTGGGCCGAGACCCAGTACTTC. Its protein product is CASRGTGWAETQYF.

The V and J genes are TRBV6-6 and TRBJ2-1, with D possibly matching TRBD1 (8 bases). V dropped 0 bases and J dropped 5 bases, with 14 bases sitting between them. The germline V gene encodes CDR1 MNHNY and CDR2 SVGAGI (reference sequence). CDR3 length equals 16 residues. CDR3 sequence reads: CASSYSIQGGNNEQFF. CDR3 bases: TGTGCCAGCAGTTACTCGATACAGGGGGGGAACAATGAGCAGTTCTTC.

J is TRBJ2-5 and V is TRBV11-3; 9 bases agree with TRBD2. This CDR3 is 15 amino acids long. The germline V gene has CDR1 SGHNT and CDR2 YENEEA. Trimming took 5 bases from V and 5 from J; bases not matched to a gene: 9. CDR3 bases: TGTGCCAGCAGCCGTGGGCTAGCGGGGACGGAGACCCAGTACTTC. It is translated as CASSRGLAGTETQYF.

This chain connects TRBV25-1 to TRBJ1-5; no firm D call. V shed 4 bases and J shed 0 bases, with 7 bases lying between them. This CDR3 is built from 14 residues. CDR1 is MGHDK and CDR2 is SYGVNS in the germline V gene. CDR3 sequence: CASSGQYSNQPQHF. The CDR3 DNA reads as TGTGCCAGCAGTGGACAATATAGCAATCAGCCCCAGCATTTT.

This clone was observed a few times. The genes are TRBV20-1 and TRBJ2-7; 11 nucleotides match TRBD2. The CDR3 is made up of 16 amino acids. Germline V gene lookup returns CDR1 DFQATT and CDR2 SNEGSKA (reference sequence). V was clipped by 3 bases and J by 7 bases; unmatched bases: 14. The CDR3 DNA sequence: TGCAGTGCTAGTCCTAGCGGGAGGACCACCTGGGGGGAGCAGTACTTC. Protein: CSASPSGRTTWGEQYF.

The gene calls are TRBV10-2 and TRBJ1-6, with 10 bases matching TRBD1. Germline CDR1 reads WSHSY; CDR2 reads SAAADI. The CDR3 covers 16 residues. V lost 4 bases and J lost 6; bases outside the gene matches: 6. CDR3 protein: CASSGGTGDGNSPLHF. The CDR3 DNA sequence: TGCGCCAGCAGTGGGGGGACAGGGGATGGTAATTCACCCCTCCACTTT.

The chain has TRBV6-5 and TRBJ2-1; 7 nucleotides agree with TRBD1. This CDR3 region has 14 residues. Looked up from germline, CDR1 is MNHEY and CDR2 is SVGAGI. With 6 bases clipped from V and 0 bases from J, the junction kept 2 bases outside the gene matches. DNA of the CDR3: TGTGCCAGCAGGACAGGGATCTCCTACAATGAGCAGTTCTTC. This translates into CASRTGISYNEQFF.

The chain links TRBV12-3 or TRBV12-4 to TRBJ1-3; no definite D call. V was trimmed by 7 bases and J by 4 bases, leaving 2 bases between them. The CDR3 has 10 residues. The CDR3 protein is CASTGNTIYF. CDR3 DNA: TGTGCCAGCACCGGAAACACCATATATTTT.

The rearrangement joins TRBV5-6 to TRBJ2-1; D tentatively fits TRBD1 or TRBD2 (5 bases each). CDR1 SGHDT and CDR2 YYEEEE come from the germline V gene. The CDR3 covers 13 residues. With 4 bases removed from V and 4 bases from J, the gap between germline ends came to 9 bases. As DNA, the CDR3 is TGTGCCAGCAGCGGGACCCTTTACAATGAGCAGTTCTTC. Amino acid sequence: CASSGTLYNEQFF.

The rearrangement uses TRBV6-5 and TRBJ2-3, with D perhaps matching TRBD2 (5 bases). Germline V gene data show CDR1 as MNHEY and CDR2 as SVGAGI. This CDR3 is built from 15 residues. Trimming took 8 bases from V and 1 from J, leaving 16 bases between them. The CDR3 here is CASALGVGGTDTQYF. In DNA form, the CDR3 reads TGTGCCAGCGCCCTTGGAGTCGGGGGCACAGATACGCAGTATTTT.

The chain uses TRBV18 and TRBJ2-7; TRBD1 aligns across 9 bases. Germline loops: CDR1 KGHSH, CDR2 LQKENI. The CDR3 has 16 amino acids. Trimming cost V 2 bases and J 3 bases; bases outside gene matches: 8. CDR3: CASSPSAGQGIYEQYF. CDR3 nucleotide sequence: TGTGCCAGCTCACCATCCGCGGGACAGGGCATCTACGAGCAGTACTTC.

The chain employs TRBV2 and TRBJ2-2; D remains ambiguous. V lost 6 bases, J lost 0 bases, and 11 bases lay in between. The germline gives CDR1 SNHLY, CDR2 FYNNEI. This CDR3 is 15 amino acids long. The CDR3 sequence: CASRAISANTGELFF. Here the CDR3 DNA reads TGTGCCAGCAGAGCAATCAGCGCGAACACCGGGGAGCTGTTTTTT.

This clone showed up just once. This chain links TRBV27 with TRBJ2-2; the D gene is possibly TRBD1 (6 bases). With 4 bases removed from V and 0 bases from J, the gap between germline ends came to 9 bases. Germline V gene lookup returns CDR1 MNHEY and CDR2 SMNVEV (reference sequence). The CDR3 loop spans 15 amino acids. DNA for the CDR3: TGTGCCAGCAGTTGGGGACAACCGAACACCGGGGAGCTGTTTTTT. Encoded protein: CASSWGQPNTGELFF.

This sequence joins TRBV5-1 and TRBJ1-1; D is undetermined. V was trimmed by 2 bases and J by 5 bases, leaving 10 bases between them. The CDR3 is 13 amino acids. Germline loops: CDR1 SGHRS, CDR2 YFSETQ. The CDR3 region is CASSLAAGTEAFF. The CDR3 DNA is TGCGCCAGCAGCTTAGCGGCGGGGACTGAAGCTTTCTTT.

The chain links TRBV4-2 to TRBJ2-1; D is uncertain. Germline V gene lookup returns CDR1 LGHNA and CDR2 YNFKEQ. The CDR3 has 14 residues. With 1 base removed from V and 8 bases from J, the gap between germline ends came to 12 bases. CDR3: CASSQVGGEDEQFF. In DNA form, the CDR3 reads TGTGCCAGCAGCCAAGTAGGTGGAGAGGATGAGCAGTTCTTC.